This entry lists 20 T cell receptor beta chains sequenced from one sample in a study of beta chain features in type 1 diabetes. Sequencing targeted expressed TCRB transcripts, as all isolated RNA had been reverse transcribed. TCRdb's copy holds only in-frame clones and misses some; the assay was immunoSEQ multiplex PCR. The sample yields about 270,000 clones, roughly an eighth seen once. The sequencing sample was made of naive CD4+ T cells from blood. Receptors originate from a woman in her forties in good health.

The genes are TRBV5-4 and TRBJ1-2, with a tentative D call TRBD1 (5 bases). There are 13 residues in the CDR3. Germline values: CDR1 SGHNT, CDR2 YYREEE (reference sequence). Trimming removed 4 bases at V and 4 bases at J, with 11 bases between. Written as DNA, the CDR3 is TGTGCCAGCAGCATCGGGGGTTCCTATGGCTACACCTTC. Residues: CASSIGGSYGYTF.

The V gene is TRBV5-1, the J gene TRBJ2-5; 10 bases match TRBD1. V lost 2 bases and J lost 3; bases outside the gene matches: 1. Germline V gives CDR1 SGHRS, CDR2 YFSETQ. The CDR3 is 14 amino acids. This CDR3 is CASSFGTGEETQYF. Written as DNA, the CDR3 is TGCGCCAGCAGCTTCGGGACAGGGGAAGAGACCCAGTACTTC.

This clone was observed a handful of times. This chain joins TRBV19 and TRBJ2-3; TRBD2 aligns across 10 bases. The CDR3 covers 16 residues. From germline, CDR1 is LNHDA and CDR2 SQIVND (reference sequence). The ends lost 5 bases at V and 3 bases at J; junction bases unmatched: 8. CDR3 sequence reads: CASSAPSGGQTDTQYF. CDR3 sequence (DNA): TGTGCCAGTAGTGCACCTAGCGGGGGTCAAACAGATACGCAGTATTTT. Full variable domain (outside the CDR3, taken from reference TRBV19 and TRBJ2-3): DGGITQSPKYLFRKEGQNVTLSCEQNLNHDAMYWYRQDPGQGLRLIYYSQIVNDFQKGDIAEGYSVSREKKESFPLTVTSAQKNPTAFYLCASSAPSGGQTDTQYFGPGTRLTVL.

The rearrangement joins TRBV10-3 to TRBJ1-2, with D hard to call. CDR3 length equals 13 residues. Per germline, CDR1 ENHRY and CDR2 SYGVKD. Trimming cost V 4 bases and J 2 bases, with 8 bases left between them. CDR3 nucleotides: TGTGCCATCAGTGGGCAACTAAACTATGGCTACACCTTC. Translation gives CAISGQLNYGYTF.

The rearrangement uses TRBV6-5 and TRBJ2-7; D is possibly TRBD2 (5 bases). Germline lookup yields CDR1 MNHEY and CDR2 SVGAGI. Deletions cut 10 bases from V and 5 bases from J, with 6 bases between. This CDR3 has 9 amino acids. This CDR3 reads CAIGDEQYF. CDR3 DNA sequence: TGTGCCATCGGGGACGAGCAGTACTTC.

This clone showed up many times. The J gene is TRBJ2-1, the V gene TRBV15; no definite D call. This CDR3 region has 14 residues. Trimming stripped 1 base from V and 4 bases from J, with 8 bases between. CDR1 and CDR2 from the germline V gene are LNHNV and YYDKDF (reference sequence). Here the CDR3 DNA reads TGTGCCACCAGCAGAGTAGACTTGTACAATGAGCAGTTCTTC. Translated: CATSRVDLYNEQFF. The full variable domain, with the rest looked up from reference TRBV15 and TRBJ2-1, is DAMVIQNPRYQVTQFGKPVTLSCSQTLNHNVMYWYQQKSSQAPKLLFHYYDKDFNNEADTPDNFQSRRPNTSFCFLDIRSPGLGDTAMYLCATSRVDLYNEQFFGPGTRLTVL.

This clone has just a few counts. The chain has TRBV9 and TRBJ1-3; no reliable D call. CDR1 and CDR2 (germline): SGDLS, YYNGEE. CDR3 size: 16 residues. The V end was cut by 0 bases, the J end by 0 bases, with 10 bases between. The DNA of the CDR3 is TGTGCCAGCAGCGTAGCCGTGACTACCTCTGGAAACACCATATATTTT. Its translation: CASSVAVTTSGNTIYF. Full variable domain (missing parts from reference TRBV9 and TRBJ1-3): DSGVTQTPKHLITATGQRVTLRCSPRSGDLSVYWYQQSLDQGLQFLIQYYNGEERAKGNILERFSAQQFPDLHSELNLSSLELGDSALYFCASSVAVTTSGNTIYFGEGSWLTVV.

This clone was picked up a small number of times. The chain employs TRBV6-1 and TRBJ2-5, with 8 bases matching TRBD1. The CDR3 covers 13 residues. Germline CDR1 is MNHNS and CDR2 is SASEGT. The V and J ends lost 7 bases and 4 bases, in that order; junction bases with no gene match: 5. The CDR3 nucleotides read TGTGCCAGCACCGCCGGACAGGGAGAGACCCAGTACTTC. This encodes CASTAGQGETQYF.

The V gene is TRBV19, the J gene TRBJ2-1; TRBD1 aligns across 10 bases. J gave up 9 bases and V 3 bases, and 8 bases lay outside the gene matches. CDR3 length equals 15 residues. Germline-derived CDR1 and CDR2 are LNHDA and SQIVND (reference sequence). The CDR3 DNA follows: TGTGCCAGTAGTATTAAAGGGACAGGGGTTACTGAGCAGTTCTTC. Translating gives CASSIKGTGVTEQFF.

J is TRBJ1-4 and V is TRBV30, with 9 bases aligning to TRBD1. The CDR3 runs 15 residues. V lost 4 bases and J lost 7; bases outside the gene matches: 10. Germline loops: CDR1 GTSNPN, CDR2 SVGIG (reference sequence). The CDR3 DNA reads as TGTGCCTGGACCCACTCACGGGACAGGGCTGAAAAACTGTTTTTT. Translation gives CAWTHSRDRAEKLFF.

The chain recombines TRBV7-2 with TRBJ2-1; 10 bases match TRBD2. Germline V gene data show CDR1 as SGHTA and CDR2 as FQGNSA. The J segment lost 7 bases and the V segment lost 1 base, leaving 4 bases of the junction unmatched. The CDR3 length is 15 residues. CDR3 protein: CASSLELAGRNEQFF. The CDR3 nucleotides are TGTGCCAGCAGCTTAGAACTAGCGGGGCGGAATGAGCAGTTCTTC.

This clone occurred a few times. CDR3 bases: TGTGCCAGCAGTTCGGGACAGGAATTGAACACCGGGGAGCTGTTTTTT. It encodes CASSSGQELNTGELFF. This rearrangement joins TRBV27 to TRBJ2-2; the match to TRBD1 covers 8 bases. The V segment lost 4 bases and the J segment 1 base; nucleotides outside the gene matches: 5. Germline lookup yields CDR1 MNHEY and CDR2 SMNVEV (reference sequence). The CDR3 spans 16 residues.

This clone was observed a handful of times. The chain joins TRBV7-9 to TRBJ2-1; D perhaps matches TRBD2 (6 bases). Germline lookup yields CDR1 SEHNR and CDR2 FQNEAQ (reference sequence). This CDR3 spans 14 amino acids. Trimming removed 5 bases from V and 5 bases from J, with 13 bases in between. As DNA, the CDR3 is TGTGCCAGCAGCCTACGGGGGTTCCACAATGAGCAGTTCTTC. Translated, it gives CASSLRGFHNEQFF.

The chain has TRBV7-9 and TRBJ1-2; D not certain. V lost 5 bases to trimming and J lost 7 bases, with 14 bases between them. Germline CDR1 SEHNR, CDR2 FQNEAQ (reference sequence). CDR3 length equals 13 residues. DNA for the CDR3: TGTGCCAGCAGCCCGACTTCTTCGGGTGGCTACACCTTC. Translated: CASSPTSSGGYTF. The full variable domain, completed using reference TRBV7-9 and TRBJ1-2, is DTGVSQNPRHKITKRGQNVTFRCDPISEHNRLYWYRQTLGQGPEFLTYFQNEAQLEKSRLLSDRFSAERPKGSFSTLEIQRTEQGDSAMYLCASSPTSSGGYTFGSGTRLTVV.

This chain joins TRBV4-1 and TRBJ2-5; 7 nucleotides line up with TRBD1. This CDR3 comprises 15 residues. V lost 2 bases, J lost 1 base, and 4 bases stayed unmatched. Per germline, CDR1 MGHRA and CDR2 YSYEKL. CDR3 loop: CASSQSTGVQETQYF. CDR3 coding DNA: TGCGCCAGCAGCCAATCCACAGGGGTCCAAGAGACCCAGTACTTC.

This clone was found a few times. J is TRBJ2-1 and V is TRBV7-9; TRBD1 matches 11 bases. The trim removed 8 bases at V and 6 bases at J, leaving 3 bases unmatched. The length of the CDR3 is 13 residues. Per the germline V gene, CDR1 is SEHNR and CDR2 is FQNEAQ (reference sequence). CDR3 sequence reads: CASSGTGGNEQFF. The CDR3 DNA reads TGTGCCAGCTCCGGGACAGGGGGCAATGAGCAGTTCTTC.

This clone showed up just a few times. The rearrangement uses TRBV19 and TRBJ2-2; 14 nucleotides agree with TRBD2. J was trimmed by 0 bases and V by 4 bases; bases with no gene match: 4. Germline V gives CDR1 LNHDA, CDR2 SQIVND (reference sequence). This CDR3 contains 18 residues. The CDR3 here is CASSNGLAGGSNTGELFF. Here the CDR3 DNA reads TGTGCCAGTAGTAACGGACTAGCGGGGGGATCGAACACCGGGGAGCTGTTTTTT.

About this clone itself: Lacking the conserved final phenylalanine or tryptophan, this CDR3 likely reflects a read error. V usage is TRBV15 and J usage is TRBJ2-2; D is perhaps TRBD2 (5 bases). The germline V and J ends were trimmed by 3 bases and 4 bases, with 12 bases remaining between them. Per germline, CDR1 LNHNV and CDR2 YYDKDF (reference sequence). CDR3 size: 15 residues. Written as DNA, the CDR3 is TGTGCCACCAGCAGCCTACTAGAAGCCACCGGGGAGCTGTTTGTT. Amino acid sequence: CATSSLLEATGELFV.

Here the CDR3 reads CASSNQGRPTEAFF. DNA of the CDR3: TGTGCCAGCAGCAATCAGGGTCGGCCCACTGAAGCTTTCTTT. The chain is built from TRBV13 and TRBJ1-1; D is perhaps TRBD1 (5 bases). The CDR3 extends over 14 amino acids. CDR1 and CDR2 from the germline V gene are PRHDT and FYEKMQ (reference sequence). Trimming removed 5 bases from V and 4 bases from J, with 14 bases in between.

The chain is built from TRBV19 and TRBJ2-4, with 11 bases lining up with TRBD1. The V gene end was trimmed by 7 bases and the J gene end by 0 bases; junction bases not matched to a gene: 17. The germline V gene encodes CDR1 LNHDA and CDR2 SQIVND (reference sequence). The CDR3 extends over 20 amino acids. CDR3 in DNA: TGTGCCAGTACCCCTGCAACTGGGACAGGGGGGGATCTAGCCAAAAACATTCAGTACTTC. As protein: CASTPATGTGGDLAKNIQYF.